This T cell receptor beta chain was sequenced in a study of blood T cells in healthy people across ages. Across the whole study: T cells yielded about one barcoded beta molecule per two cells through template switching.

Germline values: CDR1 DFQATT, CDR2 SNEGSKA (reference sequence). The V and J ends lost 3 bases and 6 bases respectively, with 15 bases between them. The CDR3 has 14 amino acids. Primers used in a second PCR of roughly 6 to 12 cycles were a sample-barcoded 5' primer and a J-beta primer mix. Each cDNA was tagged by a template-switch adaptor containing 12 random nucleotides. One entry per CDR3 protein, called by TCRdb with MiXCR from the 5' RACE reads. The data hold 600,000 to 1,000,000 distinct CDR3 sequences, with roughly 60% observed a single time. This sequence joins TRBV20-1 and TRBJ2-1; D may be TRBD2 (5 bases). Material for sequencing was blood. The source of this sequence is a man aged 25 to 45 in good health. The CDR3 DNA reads TGCAGTGCTAGTGAGCCTAAGAGGGTCAATGAGCAGTTCTTC. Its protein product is CSASEPKRVNEQFF.